The sequence of this T cell receptor beta chain was determined in a study of shared clonotypes between healthy human individuals. Study findings and constraints: Approximately 4.9% of naive CD4 clonotypes were shared across four donors.

Data came from immunoSEQ multiplex PCR; TCRdb stores just in-frame clones and leaves some out. The table records around 1,000,000 clones, around 77% of them present only once. Germline V gives CDR1 LNHDA, CDR2 SQIVND (reference sequence). The V and J ends lost 7 bases and 4 bases, in that order; junction bases with no gene match: 6. The CDR3 sequence is 14 residues long. Remarks on this clone: Its specificity is not known.

This TCR came from a young man in good health. Some clones in this sample may be carry-over from other donors' samples. The chain has TRBV19 and TRBJ1-5; 8 nucleotides match TRBD1. The sequencing input was memory CD4+ T cells from PBMCs. Described subset: CD45RA-negative fraction. The CDR3 region is CASTRTGINQPQHF. CDR3 DNA: TGTGCCAGTACTAGGACAGGGATTAATCAGCCCCAGCATTTT.